Listed here is a single T cell receptor beta chain. Its cognate antigen is unknown. The data derive from a study of cytomegalovirus exposure and HLA in healthy donors. Study overall: Among roughly 180 million T cells, an earlier analysis found 90 million to 130 million unique TCR beta sequences. Early released data had roughly 81 million unique TCRs, all coming from HLA-typed donors. When fewer than 500 donors were genotyped, roughly 80% of them were found to fall in the Caucasian-associated ancestry cluster.

The PCR made use of 60 Vbeta and 13 Jbeta primers. Sequencing was performed with immunoSEQ multiplex PCR; in TCRdb, only in-frame clones are kept and a portion is missing. Among approximately 240,000 clones, about 80% were seen once, and the ten largest hold 0.58%. Study-wide results and limits: Earlier findings revealed that most TCR beta V segments proved productive either about 90% or about 30% of the time.

Sequenced: PBMCs. The clonotype was recovered from a woman aged 40 to 50 in good health and CMV-seronegative.

The CDR3 sequence: CASSPDRRTYEQYF. Here the CDR3 DNA reads TGTGCCAGCAGCCCGGACAGGCGAACCTACGAGCAGTACTTC. The rearrangement links TRBV5-4 to TRBJ2-7; 7 nucleotides line up with TRBD1. Germline loops: CDR1 SGHNT, CDR2 YYREEE (reference sequence). Trimming removed 4 bases from V and 2 bases from J; junction bases left unmatched: 6. There are 14 residues in the CDR3.